This T cell receptor beta chain was sequenced in a study of T cells in Graves' hyperthyroidism and ophthalmopathy. The table lists this clonotype with many counts. Its antigen is not identified. Germline V CDR1 and CDR2: MNHEY, SMNVEV (reference sequence). Between the trimmed V and J ends, which lost 2 bases and 5 bases, there was a span of 7 bases. This CDR3 is built from 13 residues. Researchers barred patients who had uncontrolled infection, other autoimmune disease, pregnancy or lactation. The blood specimen was taken at initial hyperthyroidism diagnosis, before any ophthalmopathy symptoms. Amplification targeted TCR beta CDR3 regions from RNA transcripts. First-round RT-PCR targeting the TCR CDR3 was performed with the HTBI primer set. A single record per CDR3 protein comes from TCRdb applying MiXCR to the multiplex PCR reads. The table includes around 380,000 distinct CDR3 sequences, approximately 13% detected once.

Findings and caveats of the study: Progression to ophthalmopathy was predicted a median of about 6.6 months early.

V usage is TRBV27 and J usage is TRBJ1-5; D perhaps matches TRBD1 (5 bases). The source of this sequence is a man between 25 and 39 years old with Graves' hyperthyroidism that later progressed to Graves' ophthalmopathy. Sequencing was performed on blood. The CDR3 region is CASSLTGDQPQHF. The CDR3 DNA follows: TGTGCCAGCAGTTTAACAGGAGATCAGCCCCAGCATTTT.